This TCR beta chain was identified in a study of preoperative IRX-2 immunotherapy in early breast cancer. Trimming took 2 bases from V and 0 from J, leaving 6 bases between them. This CDR3 comprises 14 residues. Germline lookup yields CDR1 SGHDT and CDR2 YYEEEE. The treatment denotes: preoperative locoregional IRX-2 cytokine immunotherapy. Samples came from a phase Ib trial of preoperative locoregional IRX-2 cytokine immunotherapy. Measured with immunoSEQ multiplex PCR; TCRdb has only the in-frame clones, and not every one. The table includes roughly 62,000 clones, roughly 95% detected once. This clonotype was obtained from a human donor with breast cancer. V usage is TRBV5-6 and J usage is TRBJ1-3; no clear D. Sample collection occurred from a patient treated with IRX-2 immunotherapy. The CDR3 spells CASSFVVSGNTIYF. CDR3 nucleotides: TGTGCCAGCAGCTTTGTTGTCTCTGGAAACACCATATATTTT.